The T cell receptor (beta chain) described here comes from a study of TIL therapy for anti-PD-1-resistant metastatic lung cancer. The overall study: Half of patients were current or former smokers.

Time point of the sample: pre-treatment sample, taken before nivolumab and TIL therapy. This was the immunoSEQ v3 assay. Libraries were prepared by immunoSEQ multiplex PCR; TCRdb keeps only in-frame clonotypes and omits some of them. The table includes just over 45,000 clones, less than 80% detected once. The trim removed 0 bases at V and 3 bases at J, leaving 5 bases unmatched. The CDR3 sequence is 16 residues long. The receptor's source is a man in his 70s with non-small cell lung cancer. The material was blood, obtained at baseline. The gene calls are TRBV5-3 and TRBJ2-7; 11 bases line up with TRBD1. TRBV5-3 is an ORF, and what it does is uncertain. The CDR3 loop reads CARSLGGQGANYEQYF. The DNA for the CDR3 is TGTGCCAGAAGCTTGGGAGGACAGGGGGCCAACTACGAGCAGTACTTC.